Presented here are 23 T cell receptor beta chains from one specimen sequenced in a study of blood T cell repertoires in COVID-19. Measured with immunoSEQ multiplex PCR; TCRdb has only the in-frame clones, and not every one. The profile shows 180,000 or so clones, roughly 84% of them singletons. The material sequenced was PBMCs or T cells enriched from blood (not recorded which). The receptor set was obtained from a woman aged 55 to 70 who had recovered from COVID-19.

The J gene is TRBJ1-2, the V gene TRBV6-5; perhaps TRBD1 as D (5 bases). The CDR3 has 14 residues. Germline loops: CDR1 MNHEY, CDR2 SVGAGI. V lost 5 bases and J 3 bases, leaving 13 bases between the germline ends. The CDR3 sequence is CASSRGGRDYGYTF. The CDR3 nucleotides are TGTGCCAGCAGTCGGGGGGGTCGTGACTATGGCTACACCTTC.

The gene calls are TRBV30 and TRBJ2-3, with D uncertain. Germline CDR1 and CDR2: GTSNPN and SVGIG (reference sequence). The CDR3 covers 13 residues. Trimming shortened V by 1 base and J by 6 bases, and 11 bases separated the two germline ends. The CDR3 bases are TGTGCCTGGAGTGCCCTTAACGGTGATACGCAGTATTTT. Translated: CAWSALNGDTQYF.

Only one count was recorded for this clone. The CDR3 spells CATSDSRGSGGNTGELFF. Written as DNA, the CDR3 is TGTGCCACCAGTGATTCCCGCGGTAGCGGGGGGAACACCGGGGAGCTGTTTTTT. This chain connects TRBV24-1 to TRBJ2-2; 9 nucleotides match TRBD2. This CDR3 spans 18 amino acids. The V gene's germline CDR1 is KGHDR and CDR2 SFDVKD. The ends lost 2 bases at V and 1 base at J; junction bases unmatched: 7.

The rearrangement joins TRBV7-9 to TRBJ1-1; 8 bases map to TRBD1. The V gene's germline CDR1 is SEHNR and CDR2 FQNEAQ (reference sequence). The CDR3 runs to 16 residues. Losses at the gene ends were 1 base for V and 5 bases for J; bases not matched to a gene: 9. The CDR3 bases are TGTGCCAGCAGCTTAGGCGGACAGGGCAGGAGTACTGAAGCTTTCTTT. It yields the protein CASSLGGQGRSTEAFF.

The chain has TRBV7-2 and TRBJ1-5; 7 nucleotides align to TRBD1. Losses at the gene ends were 1 base for V and 2 bases for J; bases not matched to a gene: 5. This CDR3 has 16 residues. CDR1 and CDR2 from the germline V gene are SGHTA and FQGNSA. The CDR3 DNA follows: TGTGCCAGCAGCTTAGAAGACAGGGTTCGCAATCAGCCCCAGCATTTT. Its translation is CASSLEDRVRNQPQHF.

The CDR3 nucleotides are TGTGCCAGTCGGACTAGCGGAACAGATACGCAGTATTTT. Translating gives CASRTSGTDTQYF. The V gene is TRBV7-9, the J gene TRBJ2-3, with 10 bases matching TRBD2. Germline V gene lookup returns CDR1 SEHNR and CDR2 FQNEAQ (reference sequence). This CDR3 spans 13 amino acids. The V and J ends lost 9 bases and 3 bases, in that order; junction bases with no gene match: 3. The full variable domain, rest sourced from reference TRBV7-9 and TRBJ2-3, is DTGVSQNPRHKITKRGQNVTFRCDPISEHNRLYWYRQTLGQGPEFLTYFQNEAQLEKSRLLSDRFSAERPKGSFSTLEIQRTEQGDSAMYLCASRTSGTDTQYFGPGTRLTVL.

This chain connects TRBV11-2 to TRBJ1-5; no firm D call. CDR3 length equals 13 residues. V was cut by 3 bases and J by 3 bases, with 6 bases left in between. Germline V CDR1 and CDR2: SGHAT, FQNNGV. Written as DNA, the CDR3 is TGTGCCAGCAGCTTTAGCAACAATCAGCCCCAGCATTTT. This translates into CASSFSNNQPQHF.

The rearrangement links TRBV2 to TRBJ2-1, with 7 bases that match TRBD2. This CDR3 contains 13 residues. Trimming cost V 10 bases and J 4 bases; bases outside gene matches: 7. The germline CDR1 and CDR2 sequences are SNHLY and FYNNEI. Here the CDR3 reads CATTPAGYNEQFF. In nucleotides, the CDR3 is TGTGCCACTACACCAGCGGGGTACAATGAGCAGTTCTTC.

The chain is built from TRBV21-1 and TRBJ2-2; the table's D call, TRBD2, was not checked against the DNA. TRBV21-1 has pseudogene status. This CDR3 is built from 15 residues. The CDR3 is CARPRGGVNTGELFF. CDR3 bases: TGTGCCAGGCCTCGGGGGGGCGTTAACACCGGGGAGCTGTTTTTT.

The chain joins TRBV19 to TRBJ2-3; 14 bases agree with TRBD2. V shed 5 bases and J 0 bases; nucleotides not matched to a gene: 10. The germline V gene encodes CDR1 LNHDA and CDR2 SQIVND (reference sequence). CDR3 length equals 19 residues. Here the CDR3 reads CASSPGTSGSLRSTDTQYF. CDR3 bases: TGTGCCAGTAGTCCGGGGACTAGCGGGAGCCTACGGAGCACAGATACGCAGTATTTT.

The chain is built from TRBV5-1 and TRBJ2-7, with a possible D match to TRBD1 (5 bases). Germline assignment: CDR1 SGHRS and CDR2 YFSETQ. V shed 4 bases and J shed 7 bases, with 21 bases lying between them. The CDR3 consists of 15 residues. The CDR3 region is CASSAKQVTYGEQYF. CDR3 bases: TGCGCCAGCAGCGCCAAACAGGTCACCTACGGGGAGCAGTACTTC.

The rearrangement joins TRBV16 to TRBJ1-5; no definite D call. Trimming left V 0 bases short and J 4 bases short, with 7 bases between. Germline V gene lookup returns CDR1 KGHSY and CDR2 FQNENV. This CDR3 spans 14 amino acids. CDR3 region: CASSQSAPNQPQHF. DNA of the CDR3: TGTGCCAGCAGCCAATCAGCTCCAAATCAGCCCCAGCATTTT.

V gene TRBV30 combines with J gene TRBJ1-5; 11 nucleotides agree with TRBD1. Per germline, CDR1 GTSNPN and CDR2 SVGIG (reference sequence). Trimming at V came to 5 bases and at J to 6 bases, leaving 3 bases not matched to a gene. The CDR3 extends over 13 amino acids. CDR3 in DNA: TGTGCCTGGGGGACAGGGGGAGGTCAGCCCCAGCATTTT. Translating gives CAWGTGGGQPQHF.

The gene calls are TRBV18 and TRBJ1-3; TRBD1 might be the D (6 bases). Germline values: CDR1 KGHSH, CDR2 LQKENI. This CDR3 is 18 amino acids long. Trimming shortened V by 2 bases and J by 0 bases, and 17 bases separated the two germline ends. CDR3 bases: TGTGCCAGCTCACCATACTTGACAGGAGATTCCTCTGGAAACACCATATATTTT. Protein: CASSPYLTGDSSGNTIYF.

The chain uses TRBV4-1 and TRBJ1-1; a weak D match, TRBD1 (6 bases). CDR1 and CDR2 (germline): MGHRA, YSYEKL. The V and J ends lost 0 bases and 1 base respectively, with 9 bases between them. CDR3 length: 15 amino acids. The CDR3, as DNA: TGCGCCAGCAGCCAAGATAGGGGGGGGAACACTGAAGCTTTCTTT. Protein sequence: CASSQDRGGNTEAFF.

The genes are TRBV9 and TRBJ1-6; 10 nucleotides align to TRBD1. In germline, CDR1 is SGDLS, CDR2 YYNGEE. V lost 3 bases and J lost 9; bases outside the gene matches: 6. The CDR3 consists of 15 residues. The CDR3 nucleotides are TGTGCCAGCAGCGGAAGACAGGGGGCAGGTTCACCCCTCCACTTT. Protein product: CASSGRQGAGSPLHF.

This chain joins TRBV7-9 and TRBJ1-2; unclear D gene. The CDR3 runs to 14 residues. CDR1 and CDR2 (germline): SEHNR, FQNEAQ (reference sequence). V was pared by 1 base and J by 1 base, with 7 bases between. CDR3 sequence reads: CASSLGQNNYGYTF. DNA of the CDR3: TGTGCCAGCAGCTTAGGGCAGAATAACTATGGCTACACCTTC.

The chain recombines TRBV9 with TRBJ1-1, with 10 positions matching TRBD1. This CDR3 has 15 amino acids. The ends lost 3 bases at V and 0 bases at J; junction bases unmatched: 2. The germline V gene encodes CDR1 SGDLS and CDR2 YYNGEE. CDR3 sequence reads: CASSATGGVNTEAFF. In nucleotides, the CDR3 is TGTGCCAGCAGCGCGACAGGGGGCGTGAACACTGAAGCTTTCTTT.

The chain joins TRBV6-6 to TRBJ1-1; the D gene is possibly TRBD1 (6 bases). Germline lookup yields CDR1 MNHNY and CDR2 SVGAGI (reference sequence). With 2 bases removed from V and 1 base from J, the gap between germline ends came to 14 bases. The CDR3 runs 16 residues. In DNA form, the CDR3 reads TGTGCCAGCAGTTACCTCGGGGGGGCAGGGAACACTGAAGCTTTCTTT. Its protein is CASSYLGGAGNTEAFF.

The chain recombines TRBV27 with TRBJ2-3, with D tentatively TRBD2 (6 bases). The V end was cut by 7 bases, the J end by 1 base, with 9 bases between. The CDR3 has 13 residues. Germline assignment: CDR1 MNHEY and CDR2 SMNVEV (reference sequence). Written as DNA, the CDR3 is TGTGCCAGCATACTAGCTGGCACAGATACGCAGTATTTT. Translating gives CASILAGTDTQYF.

The V and J genes are TRBV25-1 and TRBJ2-3, with D maybe TRBD2 (5 bases). The CDR3 is made up of 14 amino acids. V was clipped by 6 bases and J by 6 bases, with 16 bases between them. Germline V gene lookup returns CDR1 MGHDK and CDR2 SYGVNS. The CDR3 protein is CASSPTTTGDTQYF. Written as DNA, the CDR3 is TGTGCCAGCAGCCCAACCACGACGGGGGATACGCAGTATTTT. The full variable domain, rest sourced from reference TRBV25-1 and TRBJ2-3, is EADIYQTPRYLVIGTGKKITLECSQTMGHDKMYWYQQDPGMELHLIHYSYGVNSTEKGDLSSESTVSRIRTEHFPLTLESARPSHTSQYLCASSPTTTGDTQYFGPGTRLTVL.

V gene TRBV30 combines with J gene TRBJ1-2; a weak D match, TRBD1 (5 bases). Deletions cut 0 bases from V and 7 bases from J, with 15 bases between. The CDR3 length is 14 residues. Per the germline V gene, CDR1 is GTSNPN and CDR2 is SVGIG (reference sequence). The CDR3 spells CAWSVQAGRSGYTF. CDR3 sequence (DNA): TGTGCCTGGAGTGTACAGGCAGGGCGCAGTGGCTACACCTTC.

The J gene is TRBJ1-1, the V gene TRBV6-5, with D unresolved. The germline gives CDR1 MNHEY, CDR2 SVGAGI. The CDR3 sequence is 13 residues long. The germline V and J ends were trimmed by 0 bases and 6 bases, with 8 bases remaining between them. The CDR3 reads CASSYSREAEAFF. CDR3 DNA sequence: TGTGCCAGCAGTTACTCGAGGGAGGCTGAAGCTTTCTTT.